The rows below give T cell receptor beta chains drawn from one sample of a study of brain metastases from non-small cell lung cancer. TCRdb keeps only in-frame clones here, not all; method: immunoSEQ multiplex PCR. Here the sample spans roughly 4,000 clones, roughly 83% being singletons. The sequenced sample consisted of primary lung tumor tissue. The receptors here all came from a donor aged 40 or over with non-small cell lung cancer. The CDR3 runs from the conserved cysteine through the conserved F or W. The D gene is left open where the match is weak. Clone size is not always given. Where it is, it says once, few, many or a class for expanded clones.

clone size	D gene	V gene	J gene	CDR3 protein	CDR3 DNA
-	TRBD2	TRBV5-6	TRBJ2-3	CASSRSGEVRDTQYF	TGTGCCAGCAGTCGTAGCGGGGAGGTTAGAGATACGCAGTATTTT
once	TRBD2	TRBV7-7	TRBJ2-3	CASSLEVAGGVDTQYF	TGTGCCAGCAGCTTAGAGGTAGCGGGGGGCGTAGATACGCAGTATTTT
-	-	TRBV6-1	TRBJ1-5	CASSEAKGRVEQPQHF	TGTGCCAGCAGTGAAGCGAAGGGAAGGGTAGAACAGCCCCAGCATTTT
-	TRBD1	TRBV5-1	TRBJ1-2	CASRFGDRGYGYTF	TGCGCCAGCAGATTTGGGGACAGGGGCTATGGCTACACCTTC
-	-	TRBV28	TRBJ1-6	CASSSSVGLGSYNSPLHF	TGTGCCAGCAGTTCGTCCGTGGGGTTGGGATCCTATAATTCACCCCTCCACTTT
-	-	TRBV9	TRBJ1-6	CASSARESHSPLHF	TGTGCCAGCAGCGCAAGGGAGTCCCATTCACCCCTCCACTTT
-	-	TRBV4-1	TRBJ1-6	CASSYNDGVSYSPLHF	TGCGCCAGCAGCTATAACGACGGGGTATCGTATTCACCCCTCCACTTT
-	-	TRBV10-3	TRBJ1-4	CASSGNSEKLFF	TGTGCCTCCTCGGGGAATAGTGAAAAACTGTTTTTT
-	TRBD1	TRBV6-5	TRBJ1-2	CASRLPGQAGYTF	TGTGCTAGCAGACTCCCGGGACAGGCTGGCTACACCTTC
-	TRBD1	TRBV6-2/TRBV6-3	TRBJ1-5	CASSYSEWDRELDQPQHF	TGTGCCAGCAGTTACTCAGAGTGGGACAGGGAATTAGATCAGCCCCAGCATTTT
once	TRBD1	TRBV5-5	TRBJ2-6	CASTPGQGLGANVLTF	TGTGCCAGCACCCCGGGACAGGGTCTCGGGGCCAACGTCCTGACTTTC
-	-	TRBV14	TRBJ2-3	CASSPPSSSNTQYF	TGTGCCAGCAGCCCTCCATCTAGCTCCAATACGCAGTATTTT
-	-	TRBV5-8	TRBJ1-1	CASSWREAGTEAFF	TGTGCCAGCAGCTGGAGGGAGGCGGGCACTGAAGCTTTCTTT
-	-	TRBV2	TRBJ1-1	CASGQGPEAFF	TGTGCCAGCGGTCAGGGACCTGAAGCTTTCTTT
-	-	TRBV5-4	TRBJ2-5	CASSLRGSGGTQYF	TGTGCCAGCAGCTTGAGAGGTTCCGGTGGGACCCAGTACTTC
-	-	TRBV27	TRBJ1-1	CASSFGGFTEAFF	TGTGCCAGCAGTTTTGGGGGATTCACTGAAGCTTTCTTT
-	TRBD1	TRBV2	TRBJ1-1	CASSLTGGGTEAFF	TGTGCCAGCAGTCTAACAGGGGGAGGCACTGAAGCTTTCTTT
-	-	TRBV6-4	TRBJ2-2	CASSTLLGGELFF	TGTGCCAGCAGCACCCTTCTTGGCGGGGAGCTGTTTTTT
-	TRBD2	TRBV28	TRBJ2-5	CASSLSGALRETQYF	TGTGCCAGCAGTCTGAGCGGGGCCCTTAGGGAGACCCAGTACTTC
-	TRBD1	TRBV24-1	TRBJ1-4	CATSDYRGAEEKLFF	TGTGCCACCAGTGATTACAGGGGGGCGGAGGAAAAACTGTTTTTT
-	-	TRBV19	TRBJ1-5	CASSIDKGNGYSNQPQHF	TGTGCCAGTAGTATAGATAAAGGAAACGGTTATAGCAATCAGCCCCAGCATTTT
-	-	TRBV6-2/TRBV6-3	TRBJ1-5	CASSYSIGGNQPQHF	TGTGCCAGCAGTTACTCGATCGGGGGCAATCAGCCCCAGCATTTT
-	TRBD1	TRBV5-6	TRBJ1-5	CASSRDRGSQPQHF	TGTGCCAGCAGCCGGGACAGGGGGAGTCAGCCCCAGCATTTT
-	-	TRBV14	TRBJ1-2	CASSHPGYGYTF	TGTGCCAGCAGCCACCCGGGCTATGGCTACACCTTC
-	TRBD1	TRBV19	TRBJ1-5	CASKTGTYSNQPQHF	TGTGCCAGTAAGACAGGGACTTATAGCAATCAGCCCCAGCATTTT
large	-	TRBV2	TRBJ2-3	CASSDVTSGADTQYF	TGTGCCAGCAGTGACGTTACCTCAGGAGCAGATACGCAGTATTTT
-	-	TRBV19	TRBJ2-1	CASSPGQTNEQFF	TGTGCCAGTTCTCCGGGACAAACTAATGAGCAGTTCTTC
-	TRBD2	TRBV19	TRBJ2-1	CASSSLTSGGPSNEQFF	TGTGCCAGTAGTTCCTTAACTAGCGGGGGGCCCAGCAATGAGCAGTTCTTC
once	-	TRBV7-8	TRBJ2-3	CASSLVGVAGVGTDTQYF	TGTGCCAGCAGCTTAGTCGGGGTAGCTGGTGTGGGCACAGATACGCAGTATTTT
-	-	TRBV24-1	TRBJ2-2	CATSDPAHRVGSTGELFF	TGTGCCACCAGTGACCCTGCCCACAGGGTAGGAAGCACCGGGGAGCTGTTTTTT
few	-	TRBV5-6	TRBJ1-1	CASSQILNTEAFF	TGTGCCAGCAGCCAGATTTTGAACACTGAAGCTTTCTTT
-	-	TRBV24-1	TRBJ2-2	CATSSKTNTGELFF	TGTGCCACCAGTAGCAAAACGAACACCGGGGAGCTGTTTTTT
-	TRBD1	TRBV19	TRBJ2-3	CASSITGTVPTDTQYF	TGTGCCAGTAGTATTACGGGGACAGTCCCCACAGATACGCAGTATTTT
-	-	TRBV28	TRBJ1-4	CASSLGQPGEKLFF	TGTGCCAGCAGCCTAGGACAGCCCGGGGAAAAACTGTTTTTT
-	-	TRBV9	TRBJ1-6	CASSVGSTANNSPLHF	TGTGCCAGCAGCGTAGGGAGTACAGCCAATAATTCACCCCTCCACTTT
-	-	TRBV30	TRBJ1-1	CAIRQNTEAFF	TGTGCTATCAGACAGAACACTGAAGCTTTCTTT
few	TRBD2	TRBV6-4	TRBJ2-1	CASSDSRGGSSYNEQFF	TGTGCCAGCAGTGACTCGCGCGGGGGGAGCTCCTACAATGAGCAGTTCTTC
-	TRBD1	TRBV15	TRBJ1-4	CATSRDQVRGKLFF	TGTGCCACCAGCAGAGATCAGGTCAGGGGGAAACTGTTTTTT
-	-	TRBV10-3	TRBJ1-2	CVISSLEQSSSVVF	TGTGTCATCAGCTCCTTGGAACAGTCATCGTCAGTAGTCTTC
-	-	TRBV28	TRBJ1-1	CASSFPVASDTEAFF	TGTGCCAGCAGTTTCCCAGTGGCTAGTGACACTGAAGCTTTCTTT
-	-	TRBV11-1	TRBJ2-6	CASSLVGTGANVLTF	TGTGCCAGCAGCTTAGTAGGGACTGGGGCCAACGTCCTGACTTTC
-	-	TRBV19	TRBJ2-1	CASSASRDLSSYNEQFF	TGTGCCAGTAGTGCTTCCCGGGACCTAAGCTCCTACAATGAGCAGTTCTTC
-	TRBD1	TRBV2	TRBJ1-6	CASGGQLNSPLHF	TGTGCCAGCGGGGGACAGCTGAATTCACCCCTCCACTTT
-	-	TRBV30	TRBJ1-2	CAWGTNYGYTF	TGTGCCTGGGGAACTAACTATGGCTACACCTTC
-	-	TRBV30	TRBJ1-2	CALQGQDYGYTF	TGTGCATTACAGGGTCAAGACTATGGCTACACCTTC
-	-	TRBV30	TRBJ1-5	CAWSVQGGNQPQHF	TGTGCCTGGAGTGTACAAGGAGGGAATCAGCCCCAGCATTTT
-	-	TRBV4-1	TRBJ2-6	CASSQGTEGVGANVLTF	TGCGCCAGCAGCCAAGGGACAGAGGGCGTTGGGGCCAACGTCCTGACTTTC
-	-	TRBV14	TRBJ2-5	CASSHPELETQYF	TGTGCCAGCAGCCACCCGGAGCTAGAGACCCAGTACTTC
-	TRBD1	TRBV7-2	TRBJ2-2	CASSPTRDRGTGELFF	TGTGCCAGCAGCCCTACCCGGGACAGGGGCACCGGGGAGCTGTTTTTT
-	-	TRBV14	TRBJ1-1	CASSQVIPITEAFF	TGTGCCAGCAGCCAAGTCATCCCCATAACTGAAGCTTTCTTT
few	TRBD1	TRBV29-1	TRBJ2-1	CSGQGPNEQFF	TGCAGCGGACAGGGCCCCAATGAGCAGTTCTTC
-	-	TRBV18	TRBJ1-5	CASSGARESNQPQHF	TGTGCCAGCTCAGGGGCCAGGGAGAGCAATCAGCCCCAGCATTTT
-	-	TRBV20-1	TRBJ1-1	CSALLNTEAFF	TGCAGTGCGCTACTGAACACTGAAGCTTTCTTT